This T cell receptor (beta chain) was profiled in a study of T-cell memory formation after mild COVID-19 (dated by TCRdb to about 2021). With respect to the entire study: TCR sequence clusters from the two donors were found to be largely donor specific. T-cell clones expanding and contracting after mild COVID-19 in two donors were tracked by longitudinal TCRalpha and TCRbeta repertoire sequencing. The cohort comprised two young, previously healthy adult volunteers, one female and one male. Overall results and qualifications from the work: Balanced CD4/CD8 phenotypes were observed for clones contracting from day 15 to 85, whereas a bias towards CD4+ was observed for a second wave of clones expanding from day 15 to 37. Contracting CD4+ clones appeared mostly in the CM and EM memory subsets, whereas CD8+ clones were enriched in EMRA. The study included only a couple of mild cases, and larger cohorts that include severe cases with pre-infection samples were judged to be necessary. SARS-CoV-2 specificity was not confirmed for the second-wave clones peaking on day 37. Some responding clones were found in pre-infection memory, which suggests that pre-existing cross-reactive memory T cells took part in the SARS-CoV-2 response.

Ficoll-Paque density gradient centrifugation was used to isolate PBMCs. The CDR3, cysteine through phenylalanine, is 12 amino acids long. Only the CDR3 region is kept as DNA, spanning 36 bases read in frame from base 1. V sheds 2 bases and J sheds 4 bases, leaving 4 bases between their ends. Looking up the germline V gene yields CDR1 KGHDR and CDR2 SFDVKD. About this clonotype itself: Its binding antigen is unknown. No base quality values were provided; no much bigger clone lies one nucleotide off.

Sequencing took place on an Illumina NovaSeq 6000. TCRalpha and TCRbeta cDNA libraries were built by 5'RACE with constant-segment primers, adding sample barcodes and unique molecular identifiers. RNA was extracted from every sample with Trizol reagent. Library amplification was performed in two PCR steps, and a second sample barcode and Illumina TruSeq adapters were introduced in the second step. Sequencing of libraries was performed on an Illumina NovaSeq with 2 x 150 bp paired-end reads. The study's own analysis went as follows. Reads were demultiplexed and collapsed into UMI-guided consensus sequences with migec v1.2.7. Using mixcr v2.1.11, the UMI consensuses were aligned to TRA and TRB V and J templates and assembled into clonotypes. Clonotypes were classified as expanded or contracted when called significant by both edgeR and NoisET, with noise models trained on biological replicates. For edgeR calls, the thresholds were a false discovery rate-adjusted p below 0.01 and a log2 fold-change of 1. As an exploratory analysis of dynamics, PCA with hierarchical clustering was applied to max-normalized trajectories of the 1000 most abundant clonotypes. Separately sequenced CD4+ and CD8+ repertoires were used to assign the CD4 or CD8 phenotype of responding clones. TCRdb reprocessing: public reads trimmed at Q25 with fastp, clones called with MiXCR, in-frame beta chains kept. Every entry covers one CDR3 protein and lists the most common genes and DNA from its rows. TCRdb, not the authors, supplied the V and J calls. The sample table lists about 310,000 distinct CDR3 sequences, just under 20% of them with a count of one. The top ten clones comprise roughly 21% of the sample.

Sequenced input: PBMCs or a T cell subset sorted from them (not recorded which). The chain couples TRBV24-1 to TRBJ2-5; the D gene cannot be resolved reliably. This clonotype originated in a man between 18 and 29 years old who had mild COVID-19 (a few samples of this study predate the infection). The sample titles of this study are shuffled in the database, so cell type and time point are left out; the donor was told from shared clones. The CDR3 reads as follows: CATSDSRETQYF. The DNA sequence follows: TGTGCCACCAGTGATTCGCGAGAGACCCAGTACTTC.